This passage covers 3 T cell receptor beta chains from one sample sequenced in a study of blood T cell repertoires in COVID-19. Produced via immunoSEQ multiplex PCR; TCRdb's table is partial and in-frame only. The repertoire includes 180,000 or so clones, roughly 80% of them detected once, and roughly 8.1% sits in the top ten. The sample was peripheral blood. Source of these receptors: a woman in her seventies with acute or convalescent COVID-19.

This clone was observed a handful of times. The CDR3 DNA is TGTGCCAGCAGCCCTAATAGCGGGAGGAGGAGTACGCAGTATTTT. Translating gives CASSPNSGRRSTQYF. J is TRBJ2-3 and V is TRBV7-2, with 10 nucleotides matching TRBD2. Germline-derived CDR1 and CDR2 are SGHTA and FQGNSA. Unmatched junction bases numbered 10, after V lost 5 bases and J lost 8 bases. The CDR3 covers 15 residues.

This clone was observed a few times. The CDR3 nucleotides are TGTGCCAGCAGCCTAGGAGGCCAGAAGACCCAGTACTTC. Translated, it gives CASSLGGQKTQYF. The chain has TRBV5-6 and TRBJ2-5; perhaps TRBD2 as D (5 bases). The CDR3 is made up of 13 amino acids. Germline CDR1 reads SGHDT; CDR2 reads YYEEEE. Trimming removed 4 bases at V and 6 bases at J, with 13 bases between.

This clone has more than one count but fewer than ten. This chain links TRBV5-1 with TRBJ1-3; D perhaps matches TRBD1 (6 bases). Germline V lookup: CDR1 SGHRS, CDR2 YFSETQ. Trimming left V 3 bases short and J 0 bases short, with 19 bases between. This CDR3 is built from 18 residues. The CDR3 coding sequence is TGCGCCAGCAGCTCAACCATCTTACAGGGCCTCTCTGGAAACACCATATATTTT. This codes for CASSSTILQGLSGNTIYF.